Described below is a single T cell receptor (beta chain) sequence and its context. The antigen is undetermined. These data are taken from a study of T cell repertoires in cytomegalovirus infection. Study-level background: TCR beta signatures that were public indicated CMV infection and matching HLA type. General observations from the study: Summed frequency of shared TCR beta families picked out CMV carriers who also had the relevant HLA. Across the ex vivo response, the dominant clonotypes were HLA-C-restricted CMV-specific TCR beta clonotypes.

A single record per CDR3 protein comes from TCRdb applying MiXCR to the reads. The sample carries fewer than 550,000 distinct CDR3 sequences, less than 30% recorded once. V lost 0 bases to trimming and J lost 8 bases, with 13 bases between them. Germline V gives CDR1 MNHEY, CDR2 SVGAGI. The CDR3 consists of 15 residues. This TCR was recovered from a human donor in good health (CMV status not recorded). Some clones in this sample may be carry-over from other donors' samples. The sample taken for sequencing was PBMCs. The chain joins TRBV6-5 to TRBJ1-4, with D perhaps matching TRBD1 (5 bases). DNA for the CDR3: TGTGCCAGCAGTTACTCCGGGACGAGGAAGGAAAAACTGTTTTTT. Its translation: CASSYSGTRKEKLFF.